These 8 T cell receptor beta chains share one sample of origin, sequenced in a study of metastatic and nonmetastatic thyroid tumors. TCRdb re-called the PCR reads through MiXCR. Counted here are some 60,000 clones, roughly 30% occurring once; the ten biggest clones make up more than 15%. All patients were treatment-naive before thyroid surgery. The source material was blood. These receptors were taken from a female donor with papillary thyroid cancer or a benign thyroid nodule (not recorded which). Some clones in this sample may be carry-over from other donors' samples.

The chain carries TRBV3-1 and TRBJ2-3, with a possible D match to TRBD2 (6 bases). The V end lost 2 bases, the J end lost 0 bases, and 12 bases lay between the germline ends. This CDR3 spans 16 amino acids. The germline V gene has CDR1 LGHDT and CDR2 YNNKEL (reference sequence). CDR3 residues: CASSQRRAGSTDTQYF. The CDR3 bases are TGTGCCAGCAGCCAAAGGCGGGCGGGGAGCACAGATACGCAGTATTTT.

The CDR3 DNA reads as TGTGCCAGCAGCTTAGTTGTGGGACTAGCGGGGGCGGACTACAATGAGCAGTTCTTC. Translation: CASSLVVGLAGADYNEQFF. The rearrangement links TRBV11-3 to TRBJ2-1, with 14 bases fitting TRBD2. This CDR3 is built from 19 residues. Per the germline V gene, CDR1 is SGHNT and CDR2 is YENEEA. V was clipped by 1 base and J by 3 bases; unmatched bases: 8.

The chain uses TRBV12-3 or TRBV12-4 and TRBJ1-5; possible D gene TRBD1, 5 bases. This CDR3 spans 16 amino acids. V shed 3 bases and J shed 1 base, with 13 bases lying between them. CDR3 protein: CASSLGPPGSNQPQHF. Written as DNA, the CDR3 is TGTGCCAGCAGTTTGGGACCCCCGGGGAGCAATCAGCCCCAGCATTTT.

The J gene is TRBJ2-3, the V gene TRBV6-1, with 7 bases aligning to TRBD1. CDR3 length: 16 residues. Germline lookup yields CDR1 MNHNS and CDR2 SASEGT. The trim removed 6 bases at V and 2 bases at J, leaving 11 bases unmatched. The CDR3 reads CASSARTGVTTDTQYF. DNA for the CDR3: TGTGCCAGCAGCGCCAGGACAGGAGTAACCACAGATACGCAGTATTTT.

CDR3 coding DNA: TGTGCCTTGCCGATCTCTGGAAACACCATATATTTT. This gives the protein CALPISGNTIYF. The genes are TRBV30 and TRBJ1-3; D not certain. Looked up from germline, CDR1 is GTSNPN and CDR2 is SVGIG (reference sequence). V shed 7 bases and J shed 0 bases, with 7 bases lying between them. CDR3 length equals 12 residues.

This clone occurred a few times. The rearrangement links TRBV6-1 to TRBJ1-5, with D tentatively TRBD1 (6 bases). This CDR3 contains 15 residues. V lost 10 bases and J 2 bases, leaving 18 bases between the germline ends. Per germline, CDR1 MNHNS and CDR2 SASEGT. CDR3 loop: CATGLFEGGNQPQHF. The CDR3 nucleotides are TGTGCCACAGGACTTTTTGAGGGGGGCAATCAGCCCCAGCATTTT.

The chain couples TRBV18 to TRBJ1-1; possible D gene TRBD1, 6 bases. There are 15 residues in the CDR3. Germline V gene sequence: CDR1 KGHSH, CDR2 LQKENI. V was shortened by 5 bases and J by 8 bases, with 21 bases between the two germline ends. CDR3 sequence: CASSTKGERAPEAFF. DNA for the CDR3: TGTGCCAGCTCAACCAAGGGGGAGCGAGCTCCAGAAGCTTTCTTT.

This clone was found a few times. The rearrangement joins TRBV7-2 to TRBJ1-2, with no clear D. The CDR3 sequence is 13 residues long. Trimming stripped 4 bases from V and 4 bases from J, with 10 bases between. CDR1 SGHTA and CDR2 FQGNSA come from the germline V gene. CDR3 amino acids: CASSSLGSYGYTF. As DNA, the CDR3 is TGTGCCAGCAGCTCCCTGGGCTCCTATGGCTACACCTTC.